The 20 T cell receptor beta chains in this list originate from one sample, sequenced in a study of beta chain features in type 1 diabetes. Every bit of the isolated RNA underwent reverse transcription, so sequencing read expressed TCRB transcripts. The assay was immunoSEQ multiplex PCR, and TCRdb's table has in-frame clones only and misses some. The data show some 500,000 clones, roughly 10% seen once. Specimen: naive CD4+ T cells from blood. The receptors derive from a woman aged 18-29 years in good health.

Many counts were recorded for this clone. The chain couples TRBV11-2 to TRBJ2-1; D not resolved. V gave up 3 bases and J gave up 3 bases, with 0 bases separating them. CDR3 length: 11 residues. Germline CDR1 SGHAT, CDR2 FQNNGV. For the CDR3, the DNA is TGTGCCAGCAGCTTCTACAATGAGCAGTTCTTC. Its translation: CASSFYNEQFF.

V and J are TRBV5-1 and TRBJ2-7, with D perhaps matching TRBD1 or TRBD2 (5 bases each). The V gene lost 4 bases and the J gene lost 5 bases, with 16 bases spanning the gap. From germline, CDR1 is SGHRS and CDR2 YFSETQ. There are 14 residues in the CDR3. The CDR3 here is CASSTLQGPDEQYF. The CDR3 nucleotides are TGCGCCAGCAGCACCCTCCAGGGACCGGACGAGCAGTACTTC.

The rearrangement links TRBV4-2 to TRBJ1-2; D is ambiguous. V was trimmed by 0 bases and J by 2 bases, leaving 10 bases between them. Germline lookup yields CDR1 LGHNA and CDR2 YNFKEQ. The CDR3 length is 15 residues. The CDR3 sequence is CASSQDVGVNYGYTF. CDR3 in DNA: TGTGCCAGCAGCCAAGACGTCGGAGTGAACTATGGCTACACCTTC.

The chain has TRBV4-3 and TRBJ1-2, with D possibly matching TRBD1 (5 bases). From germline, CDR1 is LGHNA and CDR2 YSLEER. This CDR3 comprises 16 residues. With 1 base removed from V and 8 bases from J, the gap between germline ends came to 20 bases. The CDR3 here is CASSQVMMRGASGYTF. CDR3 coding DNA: TGCGCCAGCAGCCAAGTCATGATGAGGGGCGCCTCCGGCTACACCTTC.

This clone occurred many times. CDR3 nucleotide sequence: TGTGCCTGGGGGGTCTCCGAGCAGTACTTC. It translates to CAWGVSEQYF. The rearrangement uses TRBV30 and TRBJ2-7; D ambiguous. The V gene's germline CDR1 is GTSNPN and CDR2 SVGIG (reference sequence). This CDR3 has 10 residues. The V gene lost 5 bases and the J gene lost 6 bases, with 8 bases spanning the gap. Using reference TRBV30 and TRBJ2-7 for the parts outside the CDR3, the full variable domain is SQTIHQWPATLVQPVGSPLSLECTVEGTSNPNLYWYRQAAGRGLQLLFYSVGIGQISSEVPQNLSASRPQDRQFILSSKKLLLSDSGFYLCAWGVSEQYFGPGTRLTVT.

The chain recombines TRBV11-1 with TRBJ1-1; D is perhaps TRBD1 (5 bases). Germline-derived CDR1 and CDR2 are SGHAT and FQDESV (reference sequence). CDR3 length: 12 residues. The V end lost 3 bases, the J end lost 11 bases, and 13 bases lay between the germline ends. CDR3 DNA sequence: TGTGCCAGCAGCTTTTCGTCAGGGAGGGCTTTCTTT. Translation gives CASSFSSGRAFF.

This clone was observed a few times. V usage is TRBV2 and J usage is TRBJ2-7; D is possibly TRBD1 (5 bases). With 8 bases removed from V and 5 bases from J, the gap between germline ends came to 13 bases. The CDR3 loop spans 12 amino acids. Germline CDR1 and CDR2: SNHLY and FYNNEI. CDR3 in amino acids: CASARSGNEQYF. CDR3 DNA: TGTGCCAGCGCACGCTCAGGGAACGAGCAGTACTTC.

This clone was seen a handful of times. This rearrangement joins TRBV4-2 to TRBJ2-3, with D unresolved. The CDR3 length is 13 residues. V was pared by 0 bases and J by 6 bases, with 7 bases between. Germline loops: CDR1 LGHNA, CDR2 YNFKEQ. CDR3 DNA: TGTGCCAGCAGCCAAGATGGTAGGGATACGCAGTATTTT. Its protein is CASSQDGRDTQYF.

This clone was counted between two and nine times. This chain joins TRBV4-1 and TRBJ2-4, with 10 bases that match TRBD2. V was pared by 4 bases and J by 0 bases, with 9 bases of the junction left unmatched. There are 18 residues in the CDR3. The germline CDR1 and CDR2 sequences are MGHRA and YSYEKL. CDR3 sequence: CASSPIGLAVRAKNIQYF. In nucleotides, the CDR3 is TGCGCCAGCAGCCCAATCGGACTAGCGGTTCGAGCCAAAAACATTCAGTACTTC.

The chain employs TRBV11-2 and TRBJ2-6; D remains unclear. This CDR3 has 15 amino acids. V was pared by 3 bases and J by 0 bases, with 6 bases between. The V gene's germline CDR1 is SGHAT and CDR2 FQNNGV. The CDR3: CASSFGRSGANVLTF. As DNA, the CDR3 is TGTGCCAGCAGCTTTGGTCGCTCTGGGGCCAACGTCCTGACTTTC.

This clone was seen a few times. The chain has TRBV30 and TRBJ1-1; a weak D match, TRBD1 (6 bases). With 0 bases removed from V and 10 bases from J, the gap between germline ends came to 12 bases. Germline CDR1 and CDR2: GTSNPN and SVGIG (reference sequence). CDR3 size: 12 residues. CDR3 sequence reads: CAWSVEYRAAFF. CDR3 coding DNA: TGTGCCTGGAGTGTAGAGTACAGGGCAGCTTTCTTT. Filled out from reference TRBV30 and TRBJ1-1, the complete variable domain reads SQTIHQWPATLVQPVGSPLSLECTVEGTSNPNLYWYRQAAGRGLQLLFYSVGIGQISSEVPQNLSASRPQDRQFILSSKKLLLSDSGFYLCAWSVEYRAAFFGQGTRLTVV.

The CDR3 loop reads CASSHSNTDTQYF. The CDR3 nucleotides are TGTGCCAGCAGCCACAGCAACACAGATACGCAGTATTTT. This rearrangement joins TRBV7-9 to TRBJ2-3; D gene unclear. Trimming removed 5 bases at V and 2 bases at J, with 8 bases between. Looked up from germline, CDR1 is SEHNR and CDR2 is FQNEAQ (reference sequence). The CDR3 covers 13 residues.

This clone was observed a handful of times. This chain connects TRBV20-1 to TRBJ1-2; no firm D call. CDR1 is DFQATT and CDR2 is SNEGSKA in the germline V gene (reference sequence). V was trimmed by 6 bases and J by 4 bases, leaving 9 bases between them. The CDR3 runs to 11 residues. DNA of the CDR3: TGCAGTGCCTTTTACACCTATGGCTACACCTTC. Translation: CSAFYTYGYTF.

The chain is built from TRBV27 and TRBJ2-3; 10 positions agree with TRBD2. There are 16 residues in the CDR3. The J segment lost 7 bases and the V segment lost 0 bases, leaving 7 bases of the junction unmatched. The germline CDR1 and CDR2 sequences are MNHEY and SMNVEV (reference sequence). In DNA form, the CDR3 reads TGTGCCAGCAGTTTATCCAGCGGGGGGGCCGGGAATACGCAGTATTTT. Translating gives CASSLSSGGAGNTQYF.

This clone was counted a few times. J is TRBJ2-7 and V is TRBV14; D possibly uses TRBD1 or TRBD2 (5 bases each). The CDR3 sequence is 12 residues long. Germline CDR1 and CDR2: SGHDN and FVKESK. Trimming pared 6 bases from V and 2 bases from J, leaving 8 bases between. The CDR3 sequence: CASSWGTYEQYF. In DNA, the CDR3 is TGTGCCAGCAGTTGGGGGACCTACGAGCAGTACTTC.

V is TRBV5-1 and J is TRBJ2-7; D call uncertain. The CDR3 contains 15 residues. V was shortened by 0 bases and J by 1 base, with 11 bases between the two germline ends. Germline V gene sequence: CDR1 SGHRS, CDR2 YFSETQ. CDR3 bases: TGCGCCAGCAGCTTGGGCACTCTACTGTCCTACGAGCAGTACGTC. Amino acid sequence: CASSLGTLLSYEQYV.

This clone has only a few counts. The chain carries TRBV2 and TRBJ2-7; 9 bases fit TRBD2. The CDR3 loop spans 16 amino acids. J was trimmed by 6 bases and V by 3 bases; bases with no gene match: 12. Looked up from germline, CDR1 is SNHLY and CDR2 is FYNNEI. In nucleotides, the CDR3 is TGTGCCAGCAGTGACCCCCGGGCTAGCGGGAAGGGCGAGCAGTACTTC. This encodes CASSDPRASGKGEQYF. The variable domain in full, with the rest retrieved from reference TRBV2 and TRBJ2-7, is EPEVTQTPSHQVTQMGQEVILRCVPISNHLYFYWYRQILGQKVEFLVSFYNNEISEKSEIFDDQFSVERPDGSNFTLKIRSTKLEDSAMYFCASSDPRASGKGEQYFGPGTRLTVT.

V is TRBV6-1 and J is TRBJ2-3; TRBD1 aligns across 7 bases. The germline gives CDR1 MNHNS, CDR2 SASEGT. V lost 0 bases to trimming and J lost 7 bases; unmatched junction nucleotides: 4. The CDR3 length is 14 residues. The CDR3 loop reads CASSEADRGHTQYF. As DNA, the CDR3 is TGTGCCAGCAGTGAAGCCGATAGGGGGCATACGCAGTATTTT.

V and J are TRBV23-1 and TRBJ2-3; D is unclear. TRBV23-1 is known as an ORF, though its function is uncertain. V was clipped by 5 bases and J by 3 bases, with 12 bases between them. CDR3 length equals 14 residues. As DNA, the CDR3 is TGCGCCAGCAGTGTGAGACCGAGAACAGATACGCAGTATTTT. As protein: CASSVRPRTDTQYF.

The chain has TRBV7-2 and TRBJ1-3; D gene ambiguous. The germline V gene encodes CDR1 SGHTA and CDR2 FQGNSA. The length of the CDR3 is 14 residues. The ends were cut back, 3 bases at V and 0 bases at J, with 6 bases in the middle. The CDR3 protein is CASSLQISGNTIYF. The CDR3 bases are TGTGCCAGCAGCTTGCAGATCTCTGGAAACACCATATATTTT.